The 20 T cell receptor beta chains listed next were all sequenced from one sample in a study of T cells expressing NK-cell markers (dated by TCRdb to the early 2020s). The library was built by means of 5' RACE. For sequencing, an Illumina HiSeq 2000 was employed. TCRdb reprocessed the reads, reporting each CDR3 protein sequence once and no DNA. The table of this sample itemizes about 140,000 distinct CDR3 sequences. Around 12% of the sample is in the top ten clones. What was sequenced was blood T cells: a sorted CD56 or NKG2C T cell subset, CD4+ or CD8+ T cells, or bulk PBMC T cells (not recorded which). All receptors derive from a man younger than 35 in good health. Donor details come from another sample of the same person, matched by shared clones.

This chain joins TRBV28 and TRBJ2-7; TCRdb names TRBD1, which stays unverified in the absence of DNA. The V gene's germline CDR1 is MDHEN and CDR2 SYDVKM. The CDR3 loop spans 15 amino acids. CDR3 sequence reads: CASSPPPAHSYEQYF.

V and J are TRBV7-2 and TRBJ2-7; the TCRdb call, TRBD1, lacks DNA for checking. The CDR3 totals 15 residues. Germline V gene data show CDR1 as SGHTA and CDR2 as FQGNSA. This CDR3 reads CASSFTGRDVYEQYF.

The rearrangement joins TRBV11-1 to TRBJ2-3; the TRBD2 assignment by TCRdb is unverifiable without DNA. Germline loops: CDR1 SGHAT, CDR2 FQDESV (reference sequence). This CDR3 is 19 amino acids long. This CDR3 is CASSLWASGSYTSTDTQYF.

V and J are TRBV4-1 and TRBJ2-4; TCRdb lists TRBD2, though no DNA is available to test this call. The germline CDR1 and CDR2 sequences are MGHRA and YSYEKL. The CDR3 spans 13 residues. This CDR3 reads CASSDGGENIQYF.

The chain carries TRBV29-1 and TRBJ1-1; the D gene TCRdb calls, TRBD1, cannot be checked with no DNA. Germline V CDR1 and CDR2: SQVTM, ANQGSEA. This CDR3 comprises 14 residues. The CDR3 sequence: CSVVLATGKGEAFF.

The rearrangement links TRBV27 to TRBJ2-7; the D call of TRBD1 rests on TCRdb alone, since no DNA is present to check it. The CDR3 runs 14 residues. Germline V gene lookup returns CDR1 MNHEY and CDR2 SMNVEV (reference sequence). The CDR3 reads CASSPRQGVYEQYF.

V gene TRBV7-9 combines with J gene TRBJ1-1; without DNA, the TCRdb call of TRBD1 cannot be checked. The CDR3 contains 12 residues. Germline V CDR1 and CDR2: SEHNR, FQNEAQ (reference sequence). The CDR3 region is CASRGRTVEAFF.

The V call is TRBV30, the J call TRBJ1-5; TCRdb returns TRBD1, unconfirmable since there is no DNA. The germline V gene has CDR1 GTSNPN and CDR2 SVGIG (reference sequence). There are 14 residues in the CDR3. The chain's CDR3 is CAWSVGQGGQPQHF.

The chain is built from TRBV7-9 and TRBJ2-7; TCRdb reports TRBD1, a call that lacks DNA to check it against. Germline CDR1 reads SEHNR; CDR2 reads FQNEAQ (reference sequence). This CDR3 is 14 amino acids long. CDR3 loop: CASSPPDRAYEQYF.

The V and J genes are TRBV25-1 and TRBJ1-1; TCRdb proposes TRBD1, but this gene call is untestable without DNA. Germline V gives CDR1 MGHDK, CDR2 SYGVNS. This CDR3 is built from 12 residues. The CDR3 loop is CASSESGGEAFF.

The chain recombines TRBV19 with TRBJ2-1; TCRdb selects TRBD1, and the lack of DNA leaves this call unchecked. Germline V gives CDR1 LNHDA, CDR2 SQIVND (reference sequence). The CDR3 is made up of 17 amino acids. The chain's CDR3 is CASSSPSVRVDYNEQFF.

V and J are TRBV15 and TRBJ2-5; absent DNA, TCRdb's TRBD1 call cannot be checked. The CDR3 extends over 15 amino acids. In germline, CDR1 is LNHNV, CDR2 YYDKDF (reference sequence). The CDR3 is CATSRPTGGSETQYF.

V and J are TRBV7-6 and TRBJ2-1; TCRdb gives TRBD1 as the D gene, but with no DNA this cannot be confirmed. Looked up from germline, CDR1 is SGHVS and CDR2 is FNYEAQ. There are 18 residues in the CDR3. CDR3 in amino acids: CASSSYRDSSTSYNEQFF.

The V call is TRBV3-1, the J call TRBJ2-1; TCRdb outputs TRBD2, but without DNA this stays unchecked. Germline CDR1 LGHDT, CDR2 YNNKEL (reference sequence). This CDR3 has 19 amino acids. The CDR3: CASSQDNYSGRAGYNEQFF.

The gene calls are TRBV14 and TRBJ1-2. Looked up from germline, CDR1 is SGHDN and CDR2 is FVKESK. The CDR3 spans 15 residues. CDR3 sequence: CASSQGWRTNYGYTF.

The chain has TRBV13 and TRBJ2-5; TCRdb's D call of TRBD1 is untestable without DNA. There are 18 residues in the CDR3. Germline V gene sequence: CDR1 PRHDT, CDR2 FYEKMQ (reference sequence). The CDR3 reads CASSSNAGTGATRETQYF.

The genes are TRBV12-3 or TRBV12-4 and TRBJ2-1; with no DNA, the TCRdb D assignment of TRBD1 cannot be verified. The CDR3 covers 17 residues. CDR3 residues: CASFKFPGGRTYNEQFF.

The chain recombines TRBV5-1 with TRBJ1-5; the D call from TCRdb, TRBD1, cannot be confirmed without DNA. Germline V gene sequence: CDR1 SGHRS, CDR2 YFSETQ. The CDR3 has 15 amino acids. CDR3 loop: CASSPGQGNNQPQHF.

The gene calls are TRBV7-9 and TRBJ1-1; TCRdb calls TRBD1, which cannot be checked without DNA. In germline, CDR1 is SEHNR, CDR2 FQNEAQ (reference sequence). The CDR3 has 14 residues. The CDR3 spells CASSLTGMNTEAFF.

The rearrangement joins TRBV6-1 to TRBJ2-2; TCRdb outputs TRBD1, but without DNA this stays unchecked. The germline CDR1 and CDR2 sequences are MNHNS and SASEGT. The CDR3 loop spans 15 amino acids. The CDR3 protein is CASSEGDRFTGELFF.